This entry features one T cell receptor (beta chain) sequence. Its specificity is unknown. These data originate in a study of radiotherapy plus CTLA-4 blockade in lung cancer. Overall study results and limits: With interferon-beta, early dynamics of blood T cell clones were reported to best predict response. Clones of tumor-derived TCRs expanded in blood after radiotherapy plus ipilimumab.

V lost 1 base and J lost 1, with 5 bases in between. This CDR3 region has 14 residues. Germline assignment: CDR1 SGHDT and CDR2 YYEEEE. Profiled with immunoSEQ multiplex PCR; TCRdb holds only in-frame clones, not every one. The data contain 75,000 to 100,000 clones, about 91% of them singletons. The receptor was derived from a human donor with non-small cell lung cancer that progressed on radiotherapy plus ipilimumab. V usage is TRBV5-6 and J usage is TRBJ2-2, with D hard to call. This material consisted of peripheral blood, taken from a patient treated with radiotherapy plus ipilimumab. The CDR3 coding sequence is TGTGCCAGCAGCTTGACGAGGAACACCGGGGAGCTGTTTTTT. Its protein is CASSLTRNTGELFF.